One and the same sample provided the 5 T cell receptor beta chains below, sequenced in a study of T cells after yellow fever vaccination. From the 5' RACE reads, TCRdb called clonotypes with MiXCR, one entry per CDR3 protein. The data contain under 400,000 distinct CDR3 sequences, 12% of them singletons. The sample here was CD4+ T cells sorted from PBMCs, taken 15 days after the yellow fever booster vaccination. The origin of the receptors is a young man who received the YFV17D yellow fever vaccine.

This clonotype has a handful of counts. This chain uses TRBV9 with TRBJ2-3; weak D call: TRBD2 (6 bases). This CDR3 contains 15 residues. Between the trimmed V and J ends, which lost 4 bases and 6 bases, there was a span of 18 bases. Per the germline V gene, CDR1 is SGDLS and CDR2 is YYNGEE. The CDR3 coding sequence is TGTGCCAGCAGCCCTCTAGCGTCCGGCAGTGATACGCAGTATTTT. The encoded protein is CASSPLASGSDTQYF.

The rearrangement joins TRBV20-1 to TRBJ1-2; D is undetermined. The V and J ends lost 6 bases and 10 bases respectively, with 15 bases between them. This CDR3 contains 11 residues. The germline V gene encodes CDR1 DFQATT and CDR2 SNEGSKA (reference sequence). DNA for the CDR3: TGCAGTGCCGGCGGGCTGTTCTCCTACACCTTC. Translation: CSAGGLFSYTF.

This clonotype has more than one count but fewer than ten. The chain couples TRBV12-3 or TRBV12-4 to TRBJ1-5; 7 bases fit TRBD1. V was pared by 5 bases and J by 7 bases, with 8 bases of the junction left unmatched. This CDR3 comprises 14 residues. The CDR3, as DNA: TGTGCCAGCAGTGGGACAGCGGCAGGGCAGCCCCAGCATTTT. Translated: CASSGTAAGQPQHF.

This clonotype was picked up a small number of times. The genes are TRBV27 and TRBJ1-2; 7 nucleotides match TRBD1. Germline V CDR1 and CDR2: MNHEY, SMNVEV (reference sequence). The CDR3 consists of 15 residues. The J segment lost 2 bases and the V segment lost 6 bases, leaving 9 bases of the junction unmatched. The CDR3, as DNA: TGTGCCAGCAGACCCTTCGGGACAGAGAACTATGGCTACACCTTC. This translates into CASRPFGTENYGYTF.

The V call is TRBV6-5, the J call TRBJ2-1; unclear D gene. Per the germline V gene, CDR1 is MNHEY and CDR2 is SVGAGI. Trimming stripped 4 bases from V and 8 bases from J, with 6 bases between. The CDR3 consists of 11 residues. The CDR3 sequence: CASSWAHEQFF. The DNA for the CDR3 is TGTGCCAGCAGTTGGGCCCATGAGCAGTTCTTC.